The present TCR beta chain was sequenced within a study of long-term antiretroviral therapy in people with HIV. Study-level results: Information on adherence to ART, viral resistance or therapy changes was unavailable.

The libraries were made with immunoSEQ v3.0 at survey level. The table came from immunoSEQ multiplex PCR; TCRdb's copy has only in-frame clones and leaves some out. In the table there are roughly 19,000 clones, approximately 86% of which are singletons. This CDR3 has 15 residues. The germline gives CDR1 SEHNR, CDR2 FQNEAQ (reference sequence). V lost 1 base, J lost 15 bases, and 22 bases lay in between. On this clone: Its antigen is as yet unknown.

This chain connects TRBV7-9 to TRBJ2-4; D may be TRBD2 (6 bases). The clonotype was recovered from a man aged 35-49 years with HIV. Sequenced material: unsorted PBMCs, taken 0.5 years after starting antiretroviral therapy. This CDR3 reads CASSLGSGLPGVWYF. CDR3 in DNA: TGTGCCAGCAGCTTAGGATCGGGACTCCCGGGGGTTTGGTACTTC.